Shown below are 17 T cell receptor beta chains from a single sample sequenced in a study of cytomegalovirus exposure and HLA in healthy donors. Primers included in the PCR were 60 Vbeta and 13 Jbeta primers. Clones were read by immunoSEQ multiplex PCR, and TCRdb kept only the in-frame ones, dropping some. The repertoire holds 90,000 to 100,000 clones, with over 50% as singletons. Sequencing used PBMCs. The receptors here all came from a young man in good health and CMV-seronegative.

V is TRBV28 and J is TRBJ1-6; 10 nucleotides match TRBD1. The CDR3 consists of 14 residues. The V gene end was trimmed by 7 bases and the J gene end by 9 bases; junction bases not matched to a gene: 6. The germline V gene encodes CDR1 MDHEN and CDR2 SYDVKM. The CDR3 DNA sequence: TGTGCCAGCAACCGACAGGGGGCTGTTTCACCCCTCCACTTT. Translation gives CASNRQGAVSPLHF.

The table lists this clone with a count of one. V usage is TRBV28 and J usage is TRBJ2-5, with TRBD2 matching over 10 bases. J gave up 2 bases and V 6 bases, and 12 bases lay outside the gene matches. In germline, CDR1 is MDHEN, CDR2 SYDVKM. This CDR3 comprises 17 residues. This chain's CDR3 is CASSLGLAGEAQETQYF. In nucleotides, the CDR3 is TGTGCCAGCAGCCTAGGGCTAGCGGGAGAGGCTCAAGAGACCCAGTACTTC.

This clone was seen only a few times. The chain recombines TRBV7-2 with TRBJ1-4, with 8 bases identical to TRBD1. In germline, CDR1 is SGHTA, CDR2 FQGNSA. The CDR3 totals 16 residues. Germline trimming cut 0 bases from V and 8 bases from J; bases unmatched to any gene: 8. In nucleotides, the CDR3 is TGTGCCAGCAGCTTAGCGCAGTTACAGGGGGGGGAAAAACTGTTTTTT. This encodes CASSLAQLQGGEKLFF.

V gene TRBV18 combines with J gene TRBJ2-7, with 9 bases that match TRBD1. CDR3 size: 14 residues. J lost 3 bases, V lost 3 bases, and 3 bases had no gene match. Germline values: CDR1 KGHSH, CDR2 LQKENI. The CDR3 sequence is CASSPRTGDYEQYF. As DNA, the CDR3 is TGTGCCAGCTCACCTCGGACAGGGGACTACGAGCAGTACTTC.

The V gene is TRBV19, the J gene TRBJ1-5; D is undetermined. This CDR3 comprises 12 residues. Trimming took off 6 bases at V and 5 bases at J, with 8 bases between the two ends. The germline V gene encodes CDR1 LNHDA and CDR2 SQIVND (reference sequence). CDR3 nucleotides: TGTGCCAGTAGCACGAGGGATCAGCCCCAGCATTTT. Translated, it gives CASSTRDQPQHF.

The rearrangement uses TRBV2 and TRBJ2-2; 8 bases match TRBD2. The CDR3 spans 15 residues. Germline V gene sequence: CDR1 SNHLY, CDR2 FYNNEI. V shed 6 bases and J 5 bases; nucleotides not matched to a gene: 8. The CDR3 reads CASRGGLATTGELFF. The CDR3 DNA reads TGTGCCAGCAGGGGAGGACTAGCTACGACCGGGGAGCTGTTTTTT.

The chain has TRBV11-2 and TRBJ2-1, with 7 nucleotides matching TRBD2. The CDR3 is made up of 15 amino acids. V lost 1 base, J lost 5 bases, and 5 bases stayed unmatched. The germline V gene encodes CDR1 SGHAT and CDR2 FQNNGV. In nucleotides, the CDR3 is TGTGCCAGCAGCTTAGTGGGACTACCAAACAATGAGCAGTTCTTC. This encodes CASSLVGLPNNEQFF.

The rearrangement joins TRBV4-1 to TRBJ1-4; 8 nucleotides line up with TRBD1. CDR1 is MGHRA and CDR2 is YSYEKL in the germline V gene. CDR3 length equals 17 residues. V lost 5 bases and J lost 3; bases outside the gene matches: 11. CDR3 in amino acids: CASSYRTGMAPNEKLFF. DNA for the CDR3: TGCGCCAGCAGCTACCGGACAGGGATGGCACCTAATGAAAAACTGTTTTTT.

V gene TRBV7-9 combines with J gene TRBJ2-5; 10 bases are a match to TRBD1. J gave up 10 bases and V 5 bases, and 10 bases lay outside the gene matches. Germline V gene sequence: CDR1 SEHNR, CDR2 FQNEAQ (reference sequence). The CDR3 has 14 amino acids. CDR3 nucleotide sequence: TGTGCCAGCAGCCCCCAGGACAGGGGGGGTCTCCAGTACTTC. Translated: CASSPQDRGGLQYF.

The chain joins TRBV6-1 to TRBJ2-3; D is ambiguous. Per germline, CDR1 MNHNS and CDR2 SASEGT. Trimming cost V 3 bases and J 6 bases, with 7 bases left between them. The CDR3 has 12 amino acids. As DNA, the CDR3 is TGTGCCAGCAGTGATAATCGGGATACGCAGTATTTT. Its translation: CASSDNRDTQYF.

The rearrangement uses TRBV2 and TRBJ1-2; TRBD1 matches 7 bases. The CDR3 runs to 16 residues. The germline V gene has CDR1 SNHLY and CDR2 FYNNEI. V was clipped by 6 bases and J by 3 bases; unmatched bases: 13. For the CDR3, the DNA is TGTGCCAGCAGCCCGGGACAGTTCGGGAGGGACTATGGCTACACCTTC. It translates to CASSPGQFGRDYGYTF.

The chain is built from TRBV20-1 and TRBJ2-7; D gene unclear. The ends were cut back, 3 bases at V and 3 bases at J, with 6 bases in the middle. The CDR3 loop spans 11 amino acids. Germline lookup yields CDR1 DFQATT and CDR2 SNEGSKA (reference sequence). CDR3 DNA: TGCAGTGCTAGCACAGACTACGAGCAGTACTTC. The encoded protein is CSASTDYEQYF.

This clone appeared a few times. The CDR3 is CASSLISGSRGNEQFF. The DNA of the CDR3 is TGTGCCAGCAGCTTAATTAGCGGGAGTCGGGGCAATGAGCAGTTCTTC. The chain carries TRBV7-9 and TRBJ2-1; 9 bases align to TRBD2. The CDR3 extends over 16 amino acids. Germline CDR1 is SEHNR and CDR2 is FQNEAQ (reference sequence). Germline trimming cut 2 bases from V and 6 bases from J; bases unmatched to any gene: 8.

This clone was counted a few times. The rearrangement links TRBV5-1 to TRBJ1-3; 7 bases align to TRBD1. This CDR3 has 16 residues. V dropped 4 bases and J dropped 8; count of bases not matched to a gene: 15. Germline V gene sequence: CDR1 SGHRS, CDR2 YFSETQ. The CDR3 loop is CASSPSLHGTVDTIYF. The CDR3 nucleotides are TGCGCCAGCAGCCCATCACTCCATGGGACAGTGGACACCATATATTTT.

In its sample, this clone was seen once. The rearrangement uses TRBV9 and TRBJ2-2; TRBD2 might be the D (7 bases). The CDR3 sequence is 15 residues long. Germline values: CDR1 SGDLS, CDR2 YYNGEE. V lost 0 bases, J lost 3 bases, and 9 bases lay in between. The chain's CDR3 is CASSVGGGDTGELFF. DNA for the CDR3: TGTGCCAGCAGCGTAGGAGGGGGGGACACCGGGGAGCTGTTTTTT.

The chain combines TRBV11-2 with TRBJ2-2, with 7 nucleotides matching TRBD1. V lost 8 bases and J lost 6; bases outside the gene matches: 6. The germline CDR1 and CDR2 sequences are SGHAT and FQNNGV. The CDR3 totals 13 residues. The DNA of the CDR3 is TGTGCCAGCGAACAGGGGTGGTCCGGGGAGCTGTTTTTT. It yields the protein CASEQGWSGELFF.

This clone was picked up a small number of times. Germline is not matched at one junction end, which may reflect a read error. This chain uses TRBV11-2 with TRBJ2-7; 9 nucleotides agree with TRBD2. CDR3 length: 13 amino acids. CDR1 SGHAT and CDR2 FQNNGV come from the germline V gene. The chain's CDR3 is CASNLAGAYEQYF. The CDR3 nucleotides read TGTGCCAGCAACTTAGCGGGGGCCTACGAGCAGTACTTC.